Below are 26 T cell receptor beta chains sequenced from a single sample in a study of shared clonotypes between healthy human individuals. TCRdb's copy holds only in-frame clones and misses some; the assay was immunoSEQ multiplex PCR. This sample yields about 2.5 million clones, of which roughly 90% are seen a single time; around 0.35% belongs to the top ten. Input material: naive CD4+ T cells from PBMCs. Indicated subset: CD45RA+ positively selected. The receptors were gathered from a man between 18 and 35 years old in good health. Some clones in this sample may be carry-over from other donors' samples.

Turning to this clone: Additional DNA sequences in this sample encode the identical CDR3. CDR3 in amino acids: CASRSGGSSYEQYF. The CDR3, as DNA: TGTGCCAGCAGGAGCGGGGGTAGCTCCTACGAGCAGTACTTC. The chain uses TRBV28 and TRBJ2-7; 8 bases map to TRBD2. This CDR3 has 14 residues. With V trimmed by 6 bases and J by 0 bases, 4 bases remained unmatched. Germline V gives CDR1 MDHEN, CDR2 SYDVKM.

This chain links TRBV29-1 with TRBJ2-4; D uncertain. The V gene lost 2 bases and the J gene lost 1 base, with 9 bases spanning the gap. The CDR3 is 14 residues long. Germline values: CDR1 SQVTM, CDR2 ANQGSEA. CDR3 region: CSVEPPGAKNIQYF. CDR3 bases: TGCAGCGTTGAACCCCCCGGGGCCAAAAACATTCAGTACTTC.

The chain uses TRBV4-3 and TRBJ2-1; no clear D gene. Trimming removed 0 bases from V and 5 bases from J, with 14 bases in between. This CDR3 is 16 amino acids long. Germline V lookup: CDR1 LGHNA, CDR2 YSLEER. The CDR3 nucleotides read TGCGCCAGCAGCCAAGATGTTGGCCCGCGGAACAATGAGCAGTTCTTC. Residues: CASSQDVGPRNNEQFF.

The V gene is TRBV15, the J gene TRBJ2-5, with D unclear. The germline V gene encodes CDR1 LNHNV and CDR2 YYDKDF (reference sequence). CDR3 length: 17 residues. The ends were cut back, 0 bases at V and 4 bases at J, with 18 bases in the middle. The CDR3 sequence: CATSRDRQVGLGETQYF. The CDR3 region has the DNA TGTGCCACCAGCAGAGATCGGCAGGTCGGATTAGGAGAGACCCAGTACTTC.

This clone occurred many times. The chain links TRBV5-1 to TRBJ1-1; TRBD1 is a possible D gene (6 bases). The CDR3 extends over 16 amino acids. V lost 3 bases, J lost 6 bases, and 21 bases lay in between. The germline V gene has CDR1 SGHRS and CDR2 YFSETQ. The CDR3 reads CASSSATGSRSAEAFF. As DNA, the CDR3 is TGCGCCAGCAGCTCGGCGACAGGTTCTAGGAGTGCTGAAGCTTTCTTT.

This clone was observed a few times. The genes are TRBV4-1 and TRBJ1-5; D gene ambiguous. V was shortened by 1 base and J by 5 bases, with 15 bases between the two germline ends. The germline CDR1 and CDR2 sequences are MGHRA and YSYEKL. This CDR3 is built from 16 residues. CDR3: CASSQVPRAAHQPQHF. Written as DNA, the CDR3 is TGCGCCAGCAGCCAAGTCCCCCGGGCAGCCCATCAGCCCCAGCATTTT.

The chain combines TRBV4-3 with TRBJ2-3, with unresolved D. The CDR3 has 17 amino acids. V lost 0 bases to trimming and J lost 1 base, with 14 bases between them. Germline CDR1 is LGHNA and CDR2 is YSLEER. CDR3 sequence (DNA): TGCGCCAGCAGCCAAGAAGTGGGTGGATTGGGCACAGATACGCAGTATTTT. Its translation: CASSQEVGGLGTDTQYF.

The rearrangement uses TRBV15 and TRBJ1-5; D is uncertain. There are 15 residues in the CDR3. Germline V CDR1 and CDR2: LNHNV, YYDKDF (reference sequence). V shed 0 bases and J shed 0 bases, with 6 bases lying between them. CDR3 sequence reads: CATSRERISNQPQHF. In DNA form, the CDR3 reads TGTGCCACCAGCAGAGAACGGATTAGCAATCAGCCCCAGCATTTT.

This clone was picked up a small number of times. This rearrangement joins TRBV9 to TRBJ2-2; 13 bases are shared with TRBD2. V lost 3 bases to trimming and J lost 5 bases; unmatched junction nucleotides: 4. CDR3 size: 16 residues. In germline, CDR1 is SGDLS, CDR2 YYNGEE. CDR3 sequence (DNA): TGTGCCAGCAGCGCCCGGACTAGCGGGAGTACCGGGGAGCTGTTTTTT. Encoded protein: CASSARTSGSTGELFF.

The gene calls are TRBV28 and TRBJ1-5; D not resolved. Germline-derived CDR1 and CDR2 are MDHEN and SYDVKM. The CDR3 has 13 amino acids. V was trimmed by 7 bases and J by 7 bases, leaving 14 bases between them. This CDR3 reads CASTLNRGQPQHF. The CDR3 DNA reads TGTGCCAGCACCCTGAATCGGGGACAGCCCCAGCATTTT.

The genes are TRBV4-3 and TRBJ1-2; 9 positions agree with TRBD1. The V segment lost 2 bases and the J segment 8 bases; nucleotides outside the gene matches: 15. This CDR3 has 17 residues. Germline loops: CDR1 LGHNA, CDR2 YSLEER. The CDR3 DNA is TGCGCCAGCAGCCAAAAAAAGGTTCCGGGACAGGGCCACGGCTACACCTTC. This encodes CASSQKKVPGQGHGYTF.

The rearrangement joins TRBV27 to TRBJ1-2, with a tentative D call TRBD1 (6 bases). The CDR3 loop spans 13 amino acids. Trimming stripped 4 bases from V and 8 bases from J, with 14 bases between. The germline V gene encodes CDR1 MNHEY and CDR2 SMNVEV (reference sequence). The chain's CDR3 is CASSSGSGEGYTF. DNA of the CDR3: TGTGCCAGCAGTTCGGGATCAGGGGAGGGCTACACCTTC.

This chain links TRBV5-6 with TRBJ2-2; D not certain. Per germline, CDR1 SGHDT and CDR2 YYEEEE. The CDR3 is 14 amino acids. V gave up 0 bases and J gave up 5 bases, with 8 bases separating them. CDR3 protein: CASSLVSGTGELFF. DNA for the CDR3: TGTGCCAGCAGCTTGGTTTCCGGGACCGGGGAGCTGTTTTTT.

A remark on this clone: Compared with germline, one end of the junction differs, possibly owing to a read error. The chain couples TRBV6-1 to TRBJ2-2; weak D call: TRBD2 (5 bases). This CDR3 contains 12 residues. The germline gives CDR1 MNHNS, CDR2 SASEGT. The CDR3 spells CASRDNTRELFF. The CDR3 region has the DNA TGTGCCAGCCGGGATAACACCCGGGAGCTGTTTTTT.

The rearrangement joins TRBV5-1 to TRBJ1-2; tentative D call: TRBD1 (6 bases). The CDR3 sequence is 16 residues long. The V gene's germline CDR1 is SGHRS and CDR2 YFSETQ. The germline V and J ends were trimmed by 0 bases and 5 bases, with 17 bases remaining between them. CDR3 loop: CASSLESQGSRYGYTF. Here the CDR3 DNA reads TGCGCCAGCAGCTTGGAATCGCAGGGGTCTAGGTATGGCTACACCTTC.

This clone was observed a handful of times. The J gene is TRBJ2-2, the V gene TRBV18; a possible D gene is TRBD1 (6 bases). V lost 6 bases to trimming and J lost 5 bases, with 16 bases between them. Germline CDR1 reads KGHSH; CDR2 reads LQKENI. This CDR3 is built from 15 residues. CDR3 sequence (DNA): TGTGCCAGCTCCCCCTGGACAGACCCTACCGGGGAGCTGTTTTTT. Its protein product is CASSPWTDPTGELFF.

The V call is TRBV10-2, the J call TRBJ2-7, with 13 bases that match TRBD2. The CDR3 is 15 amino acids. Trimming took 6 bases from V and 4 from J; bases not matched to a gene: 6. Germline CDR1 is WSHSY and CDR2 is SAAADI. The chain's CDR3 is CASRQLAGGPYEQYF. The CDR3 DNA is TGCGCCAGCAGGCAACTAGCGGGAGGGCCGTACGAGCAGTACTTC.

The V call is TRBV5-4, the J call TRBJ2-1, with a possible D match to TRBD2 (6 bases). The CDR3 loop spans 16 amino acids. The germline V and J ends were trimmed by 4 bases and 2 bases, with 16 bases remaining between them. CDR1 and CDR2 (germline): SGHNT, YYREEE (reference sequence). The chain's CDR3 is CASSRSLGGPYNEQFF. Written as DNA, the CDR3 is TGTGCCAGCAGCCGCAGTTTGGGGGGACCCTACAATGAGCAGTTCTTC.

V gene TRBV6-5 combines with J gene TRBJ1-2; 7 bases agree with TRBD1. Unmatched junction bases numbered 4, after V lost 5 bases and J lost 7 bases. There are 12 residues in the CDR3. Germline CDR1 MNHEY, CDR2 SVGAGI. Here the CDR3 reads CASSRPGGGYTF. CDR3 sequence (DNA): TGTGCCAGCAGTAGACCAGGGGGTGGCTACACCTTC.

The chain has TRBV19 and TRBJ1-1, with D possibly TRBD1 on 5 matching bases. Trimming took off 8 bases at V and 1 base at J, with 17 bases between the two ends. CDR3 length: 15 amino acids. Germline V lookup: CDR1 LNHDA, CDR2 SQIVND (reference sequence). The CDR3 nucleotides read TGTGCCAGTGGGGGTGGCGTGACCCGGAACACTGAAGCTTTCTTT. It codes for CASGGGVTRNTEAFF.

This clone has just one count. V gene TRBV2 combines with J gene TRBJ2-1; 8 nucleotides line up with TRBD2. This CDR3 is 15 amino acids long. The germline V gene has CDR1 SNHLY and CDR2 FYNNEI. The V and J ends lost 4 bases and 3 bases, in that order; junction bases with no gene match: 5. The CDR3 DNA sequence: TGTGCCAGCAGTGGGTCGGGAGGGGTCTACAATGAGCAGTTCTTC. It encodes CASSGSGGVYNEQFF. Complete variable domain (other parts from reference TRBV2 and TRBJ2-1): EPEVTQTPSHQVTQMGQEVILRCVPISNHLYFYWYRQILGQKVEFLVSFYNNEISEKSEIFDDQFSVERPDGSNFTLKIRSTKLEDSAMYFCASSGSGGVYNEQFFGPGTRLTVL.

The chain uses TRBV12-5 and TRBJ2-7; TRBD1 might be the D (6 bases). With 1 base removed from V and 3 bases from J, the gap between germline ends came to 16 bases. This CDR3 comprises 16 residues. The V gene's germline CDR1 is LGHNT and CDR2 FRNRAP. The chain's CDR3 is CASGLGEQGWVYEQYF. CDR3 DNA: TGTGCTAGTGGTTTGGGCGAACAGGGATGGGTCTACGAGCAGTACTTC. Drawing the rest from reference TRBV12-5 and TRBJ2-7, the complete variable domain is DARVTQTPRHKVTEMGQEVTMRCQPILGHNTVFWYRQTMMQGLELLAYFRNRAPLDDSGMPKDRFSAEMPDATLATLKIQPSEPRDSAVYFCASGLGEQGWVYEQYFGPGTRLTVT.

In this sample, this clone turned up once. The chain recombines TRBV7-8 with TRBJ2-5; D is unresolved. V was pared by 6 bases and J by 1 base, with 12 bases between. CDR1 is SGHVS and CDR2 is FQNEAQ in the germline V gene. The CDR3 has 14 amino acids. The chain's CDR3 is CASRSGPSQETQYF. The CDR3 nucleotides are TGTGCCAGCAGGTCCGGGCCTAGCCAAGAGACCCAGTACTTC.

Written as DNA, the CDR3 is TGCGCCAGCAGCCCCGGTTACAGGGGAGGCAATGAGCAGTTCTTC. It is translated as CASSPGYRGGNEQFF. This chain uses TRBV5-1 with TRBJ2-1, with a tentative D call TRBD1 (7 bases). Germline-derived CDR1 and CDR2 are SGHRS and YFSETQ. V was shortened by 4 bases and J by 6 bases, with 17 bases between the two germline ends. The CDR3 extends over 15 amino acids.

The chain carries TRBV11-2 and TRBJ2-3, with D perhaps TRBD2 (6 bases). Trimming took 5 bases from V and 1 from J, leaving 10 bases between them. CDR3 size: 14 residues. Germline assignment: CDR1 SGHAT and CDR2 FQNNGV. The CDR3, as DNA: TGTGCCAGCAGCATTGGCGGGGGCACAGATACGCAGTATTTT. This encodes CASSIGGGTDTQYF.

This clone was seen a single time. The chain is built from TRBV5-5 and TRBJ1-2; a possible D gene is TRBD1 (5 bases). V was shortened by 1 base and J by 8 bases, with 18 bases between the two germline ends. Germline V lookup: CDR1 SGHKS, CDR2 YYEKEE (reference sequence). The CDR3 contains 15 residues. This chain's CDR3 is CASSLTPQGVGGYTF. CDR3 DNA: TGTGCCAGCAGCTTGACCCCCCAGGGAGTAGGAGGCTACACCTTC. Supplemented by reference TRBV5-5 and TRBJ1-2, the full variable domain reads DAGVTQSPTHLIKTRGQQVTLRCSPISGHKSVSWYQQVLGQGPQFIFQYYEKEERGRGNFPDRFSARQFPNYSSELNVNALLLGDSALYLCASSLTPQGVGGYTFGSGTRLTVV.